This TCR beta chain was found in a study of blood T cell repertoires in COVID-19. V trimming: 2 bases; J trimming: 1 base; junction bases outside the gene matches: 3. The germline V gene encodes CDR1 KGHDR and CDR2 SFDVKD. This CDR3 contains 15 residues. The repertoire was sequenced with immunoSEQ multiplex PCR; TCRdb's copy has only in-frame clones and lacks some. The table includes roughly 200,000 clones, about 83% detected once. This clone was found once. J is TRBJ2-7 and V is TRBV24-1; 8 bases agree with TRBD1. The receptor comes from a human donor in a cohort sampled during active COVID-19. The sample consisted of peripheral blood. CDR3 DNA sequence: TGTGCCACCAGTGATTCAGGACAGGGATCCTACGAGCAGTACTTC. Amino acids: CATSDSGQGSYEQYF.